The 6 T cell receptor beta chains reported below all come from one sample, sequenced in a study of shared clonotypes between healthy human individuals. Measured with immunoSEQ multiplex PCR; TCRdb has only the in-frame clones, and not every one. In the table there are 2 million to 2.5 million clones, approximately 94% of which are singletons. The sequenced material came from naive CD4+ T cells sorted from blood. Subset of the sample: CD45RA+ positively selected. Receptor source: a man between 18 and 29 years old in good health.

As for this clone: The sample holds other DNA sequences that translate to the same CDR3. The chain links TRBV2 to TRBJ1-5; D is ambiguous. This CDR3 has 13 residues. In germline, CDR1 is SNHLY, CDR2 FYNNEI. V gave up 7 bases and J gave up 0 bases, with 7 bases separating them. CDR3 DNA sequence: TGTGCCAGCAAGGCGTATAGCAATCAGCCCCAGCATTTT. As protein: CASKAYSNQPQHF. Variable domain in full (rest from reference TRBV2 and TRBJ1-5): EPEVTQTPSHQVTQMGQEVILRCVPISNHLYFYWYRQILGQKVEFLVSFYNNEISEKSEIFDDQFSVERPDGSNFTLKIRSTKLEDSAMYFCASKAYSNQPQHFGDGTRLSIL.

V gene TRBV27 combines with J gene TRBJ1-5; D ambiguous. Deletions cut 7 bases from V and 3 bases from J, with 16 bases between. Germline V gives CDR1 MNHEY, CDR2 SMNVEV (reference sequence). CDR3 length: 15 amino acids. The CDR3 loop is CASNEGSGANQPQHF. DNA for the CDR3: TGTGCCAGCAACGAGGGTTCCGGTGCCAATCAGCCCCAGCATTTT.

The chain employs TRBV5-4 and TRBJ2-7, with D possibly being TRBD2 (5 bases). V lost 3 bases and J lost 4, with 20 bases in between. CDR1 and CDR2 (germline): SGHNT, YYREEE (reference sequence). CDR3 length: 16 amino acids. CDR3 nucleotide sequence: TGTGCCAGCAGCTCCCACCCTGGACTGTCTAATTACGAGCAGTACTTC. This encodes CASSSHPGLSNYEQYF.

This chain uses TRBV25-1 with TRBJ2-3, with a tentative D call TRBD1 (6 bases). Germline V lookup: CDR1 MGHDK, CDR2 SYGVNS. Trimming took 5 bases from V and 10 from J, leaving 10 bases between them. This CDR3 has 11 amino acids. DNA of the CDR3: TGTGCCAGCAGTTTACAGGGTCCGCAGTATTTT. Translating gives CASSLQGPQYF.

Only one count was recorded for this clone. This same CDR3 is encoded by further DNA sequences in the sample. The chain joins TRBV5-1 to TRBJ2-3, with D possibly being TRBD2 (6 bases). The CDR3 is 14 amino acids. Germline-derived CDR1 and CDR2 are SGHRS and YFSETQ. The V gene lost 2 bases and the J gene lost 2 bases, with 9 bases spanning the gap. DNA for the CDR3: TGCGCCAGCAGCTTCGGAGGGCCCACAGATACGCAGTATTTT. Protein product: CASSFGGPTDTQYF.

CDR3 in amino acids: CASSSRGISNQPQHF. The CDR3 region has the DNA TGTGCCAGCAGCTCCAGGGGGATCAGCAATCAGCCCCAGCATTTT. The V call is TRBV5-6, the J call TRBJ1-5; 7 positions match TRBD1. Germline CDR1 and CDR2: SGHDT and YYEEEE. The CDR3 is 15 residues long. Trimming at V came to 3 bases and at J to 1 base, leaving 4 bases not matched to a gene. The full variable domain, completed using reference TRBV5-6 and TRBJ1-5, is DAGVTQSPTHLIKTRGQQVTLRCSPKSGHDTVSWYQQALGQGPQFIFQYYEEEERQRGNFPDRFSGHQFPNYSSELNVNALLLGDSALYLCASSSRGISNQPQHFGDGTRLSIL.